The entry that follows covers one T cell receptor (beta chain) sequence. Its antigen is currently unknown. TCRdb's table, derived via immunoSEQ multiplex PCR, lists solely in-frame clones and lacks some. The table records under 200,000 clones, more than 65% of them present only once. The data originate from a study of cytotoxic CD8 clonotypes in ibrutinib-treated CLL. Overall study: The study included eleven to twelve relapsed/refractory and under 16 treatment-naive patients; 17 to 18 had IGHV unmutated disease.

Study results and limitations: On treatment, the uncommon public clonotypes contracted or remained stable. At baseline, clonality was higher than in age-matched healthy donors and correlated with CD8+ counts. Different sampling times were used for sustained-remission and progressing patients.

Germline V gene data show CDR1 as SGHRS and CDR2 as YFSETQ. The CDR3 contains 14 residues. V gave up 0 bases and J gave up 3 bases, with 9 bases separating them. V and J are TRBV5-1 and TRBJ1-1; no definite D call. The source is a human donor with chronic lymphocytic leukemia. The specimen was PBMCs, collected after 12 months of ibrutinib treatment. The CDR3 DNA reads TGCGCCAGCAGCTTGGTAGATACGGACACTGAAGCTTTCTTT. Encoded protein: CASSLVDTDTEAFF.